This T cell receptor beta chain was identified in a study of Ad26.COV2.S vaccination and SARS-CoV-2 variants. Described treatment: some 19 received Ad26.COV2.S at low or high dose, single or two shots; roughly five received placebo; per-sample allocation not given. Specimen acquisition occurred on day 63 following the initial vaccine or placebo injection. An Ad26 vector expressing Wuhan-strain SARS-CoV-2 spike served as the vaccine. V was pared by 0 bases and J by 5 bases, with 20 bases between. Per germline, CDR1 LGHNA and CDR2 YSLEER. CDR3 length: 17 amino acids. This table comes from immunoSEQ multiplex PCR, and its TCRdb copy is limited to in-frame clones, with some not included. The sample has about half a million clones, 89% seen once.

This receptor was obtained from a person between 18 and 65 years old who received the Ad26.COV2.S COVID-19 vaccine or a placebo. The sample in question was peripheral blood, obtained in a trial of Ad26.COV2.S vaccine versus placebo. The chain has TRBV4-3 and TRBJ2-7; D might be TRBD2 (6 bases). Here the CDR3 DNA reads TGCGCCAGCAGCCAAGAGGCCCTCCTTGAGGGGAGGAACGAGCAGTACTTC. Translated, it gives CASSQEALLEGRNEQYF.